This passage covers 20 T cell receptor beta chains from one sample sequenced in a study of blood T cell repertoires in COVID-19 (TCRdb year 2020). Library prep was done by the immunoSEQ multiplex PCR assay. TCRdb retrieved this table from immuneACCESS and kept in-frame rearrangements only. Not all clones are present; in checked studies, unresolved V genes account for under half, and no reason is known for the remainder. The sample has about 63,000 clones on record, approximately 80% of them singletons. The ten largest clones capture around 4% of the sample. Input material: PBMCs or T cells enriched from blood (not recorded which). The receptor source for this set is a woman aged 40 to 50 with acute COVID-19.

The gene calls are TRBV12-3 or TRBV12-4 and TRBJ1-3; unclear D gene. The V gene lost 6 bases and the J gene lost 3 bases, with 6 bases spanning the gap. The CDR3 is made up of 12 amino acids. The CDR3: CASSRIGNTIYF. DNA of the CDR3: TGTGCCAGCAGCAGGATTGGAAACACCATATATTTT.

This chain connects TRBV19 to TRBJ2-1; 11 bases agree with TRBD2. CDR3 length: 14 amino acids. Germline loops: CDR1 LNHDA, CDR2 SQIVND (reference sequence). The J segment lost 5 bases and the V segment lost 5 bases, leaving 2 bases of the junction unmatched. The CDR3 loop is CASSPGLADNEQFF. The CDR3 DNA reads as TGTGCCAGTAGTCCGGGACTAGCGGACAATGAGCAGTTCTTC.

The chain couples TRBV10-2 to TRBJ1-2, with 9 nucleotides matching TRBD1. Germline-derived CDR1 and CDR2 are WSHSY and SAAADI. The CDR3 sequence is 16 residues long. V lost 4 bases, J lost 5 bases, and 11 bases stayed unmatched. For the CDR3, the DNA is TGCGCCAGCAGTGGTAACCGGGACAGGGCCCTTTATGGCTACACCTTC. Protein: CASSGNRDRALYGYTF.

The CDR3 is CASSLSWSGGGRGYTF. In nucleotides, the CDR3 is TGTGCCAGCAGTTTAAGTTGGTCGGGAGGGGGGAGAGGCTACACCTTC. The chain recombines TRBV27 with TRBJ1-2; D possibly corresponds to TRBD1 (6 bases). The CDR3 totals 16 residues. CDR1 and CDR2 (germline): MNHEY, SMNVEV (reference sequence). V was clipped by 2 bases and J by 8 bases, with 21 bases between them.

The CDR3 DNA follows: TGTGCCAGCAGCGAACTAGCGGGAGAAGGAATTGAGCAGTTCTTC. Amino acid sequence: CASSELAGEGIEQFF. The chain links TRBV2 to TRBJ2-1; 11 bases align to TRBD2. The CDR3 length is 15 residues. From germline, CDR1 is SNHLY and CDR2 FYNNEI. V lost 6 bases, J lost 9 bases, and 10 bases stayed unmatched.

This chain links TRBV6-1 with TRBJ2-5; 7 positions match TRBD2. J lost 4 bases, V lost 4 bases, and 9 bases had no gene match. CDR1 and CDR2 (germline): MNHNS, SASEGT. CDR3 length equals 15 residues. As DNA, the CDR3 is TGTGCCAGCAGTGCCCCCGGGGGGAGCCTAGAGACCCAGTACTTC. Amino acids: CASSAPGGSLETQYF.

V and J are TRBV27 and TRBJ1-5; D is ambiguous. The germline V gene encodes CDR1 MNHEY and CDR2 SMNVEV (reference sequence). The CDR3 length is 13 residues. V lost 5 bases, J lost 5 bases, and 10 bases lay in between. Written as DNA, the CDR3 is TGTGCCAGCAGTCCATACACCGATCAGCCCCAGCATTTT. Translation gives CASSPYTDQPQHF.

The V gene is TRBV10-3, the J gene TRBJ2-7; 14 nucleotides match TRBD2. This CDR3 spans 16 amino acids. The J segment lost 3 bases and the V segment lost 3 bases, leaving 4 bases of the junction unmatched. Germline CDR1 and CDR2: ENHRY and SYGVKD. The CDR3, as DNA: TGTGCCATCAGTGATGGGACTAGCGGGAGTCTCTACGAGCAGTACTTC. Its translation is CAISDGTSGSLYEQYF.

V and J are TRBV18 and TRBJ1-2, with TRBD1 as a possible D gene (6 bases). The germline CDR1 and CDR2 sequences are KGHSH and LQKENI. V lost 2 bases, J lost 4 bases, and 8 bases lay in between. The CDR3 totals 13 residues. The CDR3 spells CASSPDRFYGYTF. The CDR3 coding sequence is TGTGCCAGCTCACCAGACAGGTTCTATGGCTACACCTTC.

The chain carries TRBV6-1 and TRBJ2-2; D is ambiguous. CDR3 length: 16 residues. V lost 2 bases to trimming and J lost 6 bases, with 16 bases between them. Germline V gene data show CDR1 as MNHNS and CDR2 as SASEGT. The CDR3 bases are TGTGCCAGCAGTGAACTACCTCCAATTTACCCCGGGGAGCTGTTTTTT. Encoded protein: CASSELPPIYPGELFF.

V and J are TRBV7-9 and TRBJ2-2, with TRBD1 matching 8 bases. Germline V gene lookup returns CDR1 SEHNR and CDR2 FQNEAQ (reference sequence). This CDR3 spans 16 amino acids. With 5 bases clipped from V and 2 bases from J, the junction kept 7 bases outside the gene matches. The CDR3 region has the DNA TGTGCCAGCAGCGAGCCGGGACAGGTCAACACCGGGGAGCTGTTTTTT. This encodes CASSEPGQVNTGELFF. Drawing the rest from reference TRBV7-9 and TRBJ2-2, the complete variable domain is DTGVSQNPRHKITKRGQNVTFRCDPISEHNRLYWYRQTLGQGPEFLTYFQNEAQLEKSRLLSDRFSAERPKGSFSTLEIQRTEQGDSAMYLCASSEPGQVNTGELFFGEGSRLTVL.

This chain joins TRBV6-5 and TRBJ2-7, with D maybe TRBD1 (6 bases). V shed 6 bases and J shed 0 bases, with 12 bases lying between them. CDR1 and CDR2 (germline): MNHEY, SVGAGI. The CDR3 totals 14 residues. The chain's CDR3 is CASRRDRSSYEQYV. CDR3 nucleotides: TGTGCCAGCAGACGCGACAGGAGCTCCTACGAGCAGTACGTC.

The chain links TRBV20-1 to TRBJ1-1; 11 nucleotides match TRBD1. The length of the CDR3 is 11 residues. Per germline, CDR1 DFQATT and CDR2 SNEGSKA (reference sequence). CDR3 nucleotide sequence: TGCAGAGGGACAGGGGGCACTGAAGCTTTCTTT. Encoded protein: CRGTGGTEAFF.

The CDR3 region is CASSLSTSNEQYF. CDR3 in DNA: TGTGCCAGCAGTTTATCCACTAGCAACGAGCAGTACTTC. The V call is TRBV27, the J call TRBJ2-7; possibly TRBD2 for D (6 bases). Trimming pared 0 bases from V and 5 bases from J, leaving 8 bases between. The CDR3 sequence is 13 residues long. CDR1 is MNHEY and CDR2 is SMNVEV in the germline V gene (reference sequence).

This clone was seen a few times. The CDR3 reads CATSDRGQNTEAFF. The CDR3 bases are TGTGCCACCAGTGACCGAGGACAGAACACTGAAGCTTTCTTT. The chain couples TRBV24-1 to TRBJ1-1; D is perhaps TRBD1 (5 bases). Germline assignment: CDR1 KGHDR and CDR2 SFDVKD. The V gene lost 4 bases and the J gene lost 1 base, with 9 bases spanning the gap. The CDR3 is made up of 14 amino acids.

The sample holds one count of this clone. This chain uses TRBV6-5 with TRBJ2-7; D may be TRBD2 (5 bases). Germline V gives CDR1 MNHEY, CDR2 SVGAGI. Between the trimmed V and J ends, which lost 7 bases and 6 bases, there was a span of 13 bases. This CDR3 spans 12 amino acids. The CDR3 coding sequence is TGTGCCAGCAACTTGGCCGAGGGCGAGCAGTACGTC. This gives the protein CASNLAEGEQYV.

The rearrangement joins TRBV27 to TRBJ1-2; 7 bases are shared with TRBD1. CDR1 is MNHEY, CDR2 SMNVEV, per germline (reference sequence). CDR3 size: 16 residues. V gave up 2 bases and J gave up 0 bases; unmatched junction bases: 6. The CDR3 region has the DNA TGTGCCAGCAGTTTAAGGACAGGACAGTCTAACTATGGCTACACCTTC. This gives the protein CASSLRTGQSNYGYTF.

Turning to this clone: Other nucleotide sequences in the sample specify the same CDR3. The V call is TRBV7-6, the J call TRBJ2-7; 9 bases fit TRBD1. Germline CDR1 is SGHVS and CDR2 is FNYEAQ. J lost 2 bases, V lost 5 bases, and 4 bases had no gene match. The CDR3 sequence is 14 residues long. The CDR3: CASSLGTGTYEQYV. CDR3 coding DNA: TGTGCCAGCAGCCTCGGGACAGGGACCTACGAGCAGTACGTC.

This chain connects TRBV10-2 to TRBJ2-3; TRBD2 matches 9 bases. Germline loops: CDR1 WSHSY, CDR2 SAAADI. The CDR3 sequence is 16 residues long. V shed 6 bases and J 0 bases; nucleotides not matched to a gene: 7. As DNA, the CDR3 is TGCGCCAGCAGGGTTAGCGGGGGAGCTAGCACAGATACGCAGTATTTT. Amino acids: CASRVSGGASTDTQYF.

The chain combines TRBV11-3 with TRBJ1-5; D unclear. From germline, CDR1 is SGHNT and CDR2 YENEEA. The CDR3 totals 19 residues. Trimming pared 0 bases from V and 6 bases from J, leaving 24 bases between. The CDR3 DNA reads as TGTGCCAGCAGCTTAGACATTATGGGAGGGAATTTCGGCGGTCAGCCCCAGCATTTT. Protein: CASSLDIMGGNFGGQPQHF.